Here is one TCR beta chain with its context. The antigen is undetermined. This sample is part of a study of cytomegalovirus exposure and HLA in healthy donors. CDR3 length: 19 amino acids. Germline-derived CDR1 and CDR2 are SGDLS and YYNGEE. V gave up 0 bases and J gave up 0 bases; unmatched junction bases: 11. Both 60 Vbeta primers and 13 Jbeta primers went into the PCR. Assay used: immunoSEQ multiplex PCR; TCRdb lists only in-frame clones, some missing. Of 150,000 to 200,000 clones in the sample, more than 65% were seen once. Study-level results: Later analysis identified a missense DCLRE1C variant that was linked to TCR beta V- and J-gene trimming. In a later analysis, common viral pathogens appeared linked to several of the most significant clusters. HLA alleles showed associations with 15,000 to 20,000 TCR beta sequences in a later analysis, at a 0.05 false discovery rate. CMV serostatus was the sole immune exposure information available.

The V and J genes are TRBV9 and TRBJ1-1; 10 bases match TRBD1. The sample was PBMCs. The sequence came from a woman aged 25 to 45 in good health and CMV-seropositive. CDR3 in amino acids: CASSVDPRDRGNLNTEAFF. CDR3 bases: TGTGCCAGCAGCGTAGATCCCCGGGACAGGGGAAATCTGAACACTGAAGCTTTCTTT. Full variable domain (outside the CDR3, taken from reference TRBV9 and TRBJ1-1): DSGVTQTPKHLITATGQRVTLRCSPRSGDLSVYWYQQSLDQGLQFLIQYYNGEERAKGNILERFSAQQFPDLHSELNLSSLELGDSALYFCASSVDPRDRGNLNTEAFFGQGTRLTVV.